The next 2 T cell receptor beta chains were all read from a single sample in a study of blood T cell repertoires in COVID-19 (dated by TCRdb to about 2020). Preparation of the library involved the immunoSEQ multiplex PCR assay. The clones in this table, taken by TCRdb from immuneACCESS, are in-frame only. Not every clone is retained; where verified, under half of the shortfall comes from an unresolved V gene, and the cause of the rest is unknown. For this sample there are approximately 200,000 clones; around 80% appear just once. The ten biggest clones cover 1.8% of the sample. Sequencing used PBMCs or T cells enriched from blood (not recorded which). All receptors derive from a man aged 60 to 75 who had recovered from COVID-19.

The chain joins TRBV7-9 to TRBJ2-7; perhaps TRBD1 as D (6 bases). The CDR3 length is 18 residues. With 3 bases removed from V and 3 bases from J, the gap between germline ends came to 24 bases. Per germline, CDR1 SEHNR and CDR2 FQNEAQ (reference sequence). The CDR3 here is CASSFTGVRGRGRYEQYF. The CDR3 bases are TGTGCCAGCAGCTTTACCGGGGTGAGAGGCAGGGGCCGCTACGAGCAGTACTTC.

This clone was picked up a small number of times. The rearrangement joins TRBV5-4 to TRBJ2-1; TRBD1 is a possible D gene (6 bases). V gave up 4 bases and J gave up 8 bases, with 10 bases separating them. The CDR3 runs to 12 residues. Germline assignment: CDR1 SGHNT and CDR2 YYREEE (reference sequence). CDR3 region: CASSQQGDEQFF. Written as DNA, the CDR3 is TGTGCCAGCAGCCAACAGGGAGATGAGCAGTTCTTC.